These 27 T cell receptor beta chains share one sample of origin, sequenced in a study of T cells in Graves' hyperthyroidism and ophthalmopathy. Amplified TCR beta CDR3 regions came from RNA transcripts. TCR CDR3 underwent first-round RT-PCR with the HTBI primer set. TCRdb used MiXCR to reprocess the multiplex PCR reads, holding one entry per CDR3 protein. The data show about 700,000 distinct CDR3 sequences, 45% seen once. The sequenced sample was peripheral blood or thyroid tissue (not recorded which). These receptors all come from an adult man with Graves' disease, either hyperthyroidism or ophthalmopathy (not recorded which).

This clonotype has ten or more counts. The genes are TRBV7-2 and TRBJ2-7, with 9 bases matching TRBD2. This CDR3 has 19 amino acids. Trimming at V came to 4 bases and at J to 2 bases, leaving 18 bases not matched to a gene. CDR1 is SGHTA and CDR2 is FQGNSA in the germline V gene. The CDR3 spells CASSSPRRGGGGLAYEQYF. CDR3 nucleotides: TGTGCCAGCAGCTCACCTCGCAGGGGCGGGGGGGGCCTCGCCTACGAGCAGTACTTC. The variable domain in full, with the rest retrieved from reference TRBV7-2 and TRBJ2-7, is GAGVSQSPSNKVTEKGKDVELRCDPISGHTALYWYRQSLGQGLEFLIYFQGNSAPDKSGLPSDRFSAERTGGSVSTLTIQRTQQEDSAVYLCASSSPRRGGGGLAYEQYFGPGTRLTVT.

With respect to this clonotype: Since no conserved phenylalanine or tryptophan closes the CDR3, a read error is the likely cause. The chain recombines TRBV20-1 with TRBJ1-6, with 7 bases identical to TRBD1. Germline lookup yields CDR1 DFQATT and CDR2 SNEGSKA (reference sequence). The trim removed 3 bases at V and 7 bases at J, leaving 9 bases unmatched. The CDR3 totals 15 residues. The CDR3 DNA reads as TGCAGTGCTAGTCACCGGACAGGTGGAAATTCACCCCTCCACTAT. Translation: CSASHRTGGNSPLHY.

The chain recombines TRBV25-1 with TRBJ2-7, with 9 positions matching TRBD2. In germline, CDR1 is MGHDK, CDR2 SYGVNS. The CDR3 loop spans 16 amino acids. V dropped 1 base and J dropped 1; count of bases not matched to a gene: 5. In nucleotides, the CDR3 is TGTGCCAGCAGTGAATTTGGTAGCGGGGGTTCCTACGAGCAGTACTTC. Translation gives CASSEFGSGGSYEQYF.

The V gene is TRBV15, the J gene TRBJ2-5; D not certain. Germline V lookup: CDR1 LNHNV, CDR2 YYDKDF (reference sequence). CDR3 length: 10 residues. Trimming took off 4 bases at V and 9 bases at J, with 6 bases between the two ends. DNA for the CDR3: TGTGCCACCAGCAAAACGGCCCAGTACTTC. Amino acids: CATSKTAQYF.

The chain recombines TRBV7-6 with TRBJ2-6, with D perhaps TRBD1 (5 bases). This CDR3 has 16 residues. Trimming stripped 5 bases from V and 0 bases from J, with 11 bases between. Germline V gives CDR1 SGHVS, CDR2 FNYEAQ. CDR3 sequence: CASSPDSRSGANVLTF. The CDR3 DNA follows: TGTGCCAGCAGCCCAGACAGCCGCTCTGGGGCCAACGTCCTGACTTTC.

V and J are TRBV6-6 and TRBJ2-7, with 8 bases identical to TRBD1. There are 14 residues in the CDR3. Germline CDR1 MNHNY, CDR2 SVGAGI (reference sequence). With 5 bases clipped from V and 5 bases from J, the junction kept 8 bases outside the gene matches. CDR3 nucleotides: TGTGCCAGCAGTCCCGGACAGGGCAATGACGAGCAGTACTTC. Translating gives CASSPGQGNDEQYF.

Details on this clonotype: One end of the junction does not line up with germline, which may come from a read error. The V gene is TRBV10-3, the J gene TRBJ1-5; D gene unclear. Germline lookup yields CDR1 ENHRY and CDR2 SYGVKD. This CDR3 contains 14 residues. The CDR3 nucleotides read TGTGCCAGCAGTTTATTAGGGTCGGGTCAGCCCCAGCATTTT. Amino acids: CASSLLGSGQPQHF.

This clonotype has a count of ten or more. Written as DNA, the CDR3 is TGTGCCAGCAGCTCCGACAGCGATGGCTACACCTTC. This translates into CASSSDSDGYTF. The genes are TRBV7-2 and TRBJ1-2; D may be TRBD1 (5 bases). The V gene's germline CDR1 is SGHTA and CDR2 FQGNSA. The CDR3 is 12 residues long. V gave up 4 bases and J gave up 6 bases, with 9 bases separating them.

The rearrangement uses TRBV29-1 and TRBJ1-2; a possible D gene is TRBD1 (6 bases). V gave up 7 bases and J gave up 1 base, with 16 bases separating them. Germline loops: CDR1 SQVTM, CDR2 ANQGSEA. The CDR3 runs to 14 residues. The CDR3 loop is CSGTMTGDNYGYTF. The CDR3 DNA reads TGCAGCGGGACAATGACAGGCGATAACTATGGCTACACCTTC.

V and J are TRBV29-1 and TRBJ1-2; D not certain. V lost 4 bases and J 3 bases, leaving 18 bases between the germline ends. This CDR3 region has 15 residues. Germline values: CDR1 SQVTM, CDR2 ANQGSEA. The CDR3 sequence is CSVVPPGPEDYGYTF. CDR3 nucleotide sequence: TGCAGCGTTGTGCCGCCGGGTCCAGAGGACTATGGCTACACCTTC. The full variable domain, rest sourced from reference TRBV29-1 and TRBJ1-2, is SAVISQKPSRDICQRGTSLTIQCQVDSQVTMMFWYRQQPGQSLTLIATANQGSEATYESGFVIDKFPISRPNLTFSTLTVSNMSPEDSSIYLCSVVPPGPEDYGYTFGSGTRLTVV.

CDR3 DNA sequence: TGTGCCAGCAGTTATTCCGGCCCGCGATTGACAGGGAACGGCTACACCTTC. Translation: CASSYSGPRLTGNGYTF. The rearrangement uses TRBV25-1 and TRBJ1-2, with 7 nucleotides matching TRBD1. The germline V gene encodes CDR1 MGHDK and CDR2 SYGVNS. Trimming took 5 bases from V and 8 from J; bases not matched to a gene: 20. CDR3 length: 17 residues.

This clonotype was recorded many times. The genes are TRBV10-2 and TRBJ1-5, with 7 positions matching TRBD1. Germline lookup yields CDR1 WSHSY and CDR2 SAAADI. The CDR3 contains 14 residues. After removal of 10 bases from V and 1 base from J, the junction contained 7 bases not matched to a gene. The CDR3 sequence is CATRQGSSNQPQHF. The DNA of the CDR3 is TGCGCCACCCGACAGGGCTCGAGCAATCAGCCCCAGCATTTT.

The chain joins TRBV6-5 to TRBJ1-1, with D possibly TRBD1 on 5 matching bases. Trimming cost V 5 bases and J 1 base, with 14 bases left between them. Germline CDR1 is MNHEY and CDR2 is SVGAGI. The length of the CDR3 is 15 residues. CDR3 DNA sequence: TGTGCCAGCAGTGCGACATGGGGGGGGAACACTGAAGCTTTCTTT. It translates to CASSATWGGNTEAFF.

The chain has TRBV7-8 and TRBJ1-4, with 11 nucleotides matching TRBD1. This CDR3 has 15 amino acids. The trim removed 5 bases at V and 8 bases at J, leaving 7 bases unmatched. Germline values: CDR1 SGHVS, CDR2 FQNEAQ. Here the CDR3 DNA reads TGTGCCAGCAGCAAGGACAGGGGGCGCGGCGAAAAACTGTTTTTT. It is translated as CASSKDRGRGEKLFF. Based on the CDR3 plus reference TRBV7-8 and TRBJ1-4, the full variable domain is GAGVSQSPRYKVAKRGQDVALRCDPISGHVSLFWYQQALGQGPEFLTYFQNEAQLDKSGLPSDRFFAERPEGSVSTLKIQRTQQEDSAVYLCASSKDRGRGEKLFFGSGTQLSVL.

As regards this clonotype: A read error may be the cause here, since a much bigger clone is one base away. The V and J genes are TRBV10-3 and TRBJ2-5; D call uncertain. Germline V gives CDR1 ENHRY, CDR2 SYGVKD. The CDR3 extends over 12 amino acids. The ends were cut back, 4 bases at V and 0 bases at J, with 3 bases in the middle. CDR3 in amino acids: CAISGYQETQYF. The CDR3 coding sequence is TGTGCCATCAGTGGGTACCAAGAGACCCAGTACTTC.

Only a few counts were recorded for this clonotype. The V and J genes are TRBV20-1 and TRBJ1-1; perhaps TRBD1 as D (5 bases). This CDR3 spans 15 amino acids. Germline V gives CDR1 DFQATT, CDR2 SNEGSKA (reference sequence). The ends were cut back, 6 bases at V and 2 bases at J, with 19 bases in the middle. For the CDR3, the DNA is TGCAGTGCCAGGGTCTCAGGACGATCAAACACTGAAGCTTTCTTT. Translation gives CSARVSGRSNTEAFF.

V is TRBV19 and J is TRBJ1-2; D is perhaps TRBD1 (6 bases). There are 17 residues in the CDR3. The germline CDR1 and CDR2 sequences are LNHDA and SQIVND (reference sequence). The V end lost 4 bases, the J end lost 4 bases, and 22 bases lay between the germline ends. Here the CDR3 DNA reads TGTGCCAGTAGTACCAGGACCAGGACAGATATGGGCTATGGCTACACCTTC. It yields the protein CASSTRTRTDMGYGYTF.

This clonotype occurred a few times. The gene calls are TRBV7-9 and TRBJ1-6; tentatively, D is TRBD1 (5 bases). Trimming took off 2 bases at V and 3 bases at J, with 11 bases between the two ends. This CDR3 region has 16 residues. Germline CDR1 is SEHNR and CDR2 is FQNEAQ (reference sequence). CDR3 residues: CASSLRGGDYNSPLHF. For the CDR3, the DNA is TGTGCCAGCAGCTTACGGGGCGGGGACTATAATTCACCCCTCCACTTT.

On this clonotype: One end of the junction is discordant with germline, which a read error may explain. The CDR3 spells CATSRDGLAPNYGYTF. The CDR3 nucleotides are TGTGCCACCAGCCGAGACGGTCTGGCCCCCAACTATGGCTACACCTTC. The V call is TRBV15, the J call TRBJ1-2; D call uncertain. The CDR3 covers 16 residues. From germline, CDR1 is LNHNV and CDR2 YYDKDF (reference sequence).

This clonotype was seen just once. The rearrangement joins TRBV25-1 to TRBJ1-1; D unresolved. Germline V CDR1 and CDR2: MGHDK, SYGVNS. The CDR3 is 15 amino acids. V lost 5 bases to trimming and J lost 1 base, with 14 bases between them. The CDR3 DNA reads as TGTGCCAGCAGTACCACTGCGGGTAAGAACACTGAAGCTTTCTTT. This encodes CASSTTAGKNTEAFF.

V gene TRBV29-1 combines with J gene TRBJ1-2; 7 nucleotides match TRBD1. The germline gives CDR1 SQVTM, CDR2 ANQGSEA. The V segment lost 8 bases and the J segment 8 bases; nucleotides outside the gene matches: 17. The CDR3 runs 14 residues. The DNA of the CDR3 is TGCAGCAGTTACGGGACAGAGGAGGGGACGGGCTACACCTTC. This encodes CSSYGTEEGTGYTF.

This clonotype was recorded once. V is TRBV10-3 and J is TRBJ1-5; 10 bases fit TRBD1. The CDR3 totals 15 residues. J was trimmed by 5 bases and V by 6 bases; bases with no gene match: 7. Germline-derived CDR1 and CDR2 are ENHRY and SYGVKD. CDR3 sequence (DNA): TGTGCCATCAGGCCAGACAGGGGGCAGGATCAGCCCCAGCATTTT. Encoded protein: CAIRPDRGQDQPQHF.

This clonotype was recorded a few times. The chain links TRBV19 to TRBJ2-7; 7 nucleotides match TRBD1. Germline CDR1 LNHDA, CDR2 SQIVND (reference sequence). The CDR3 is 14 residues long. Trimming removed 4 bases from V and 4 bases from J; junction bases left unmatched: 7. CDR3 sequence: CASSKPGQIYEQYF. The CDR3 DNA sequence: TGTGCCAGTAGTAAACCGGGACAGATTTACGAGCAGTACTTC.

For this clonotype: Here the CDR3 omits its conserved ending phenylalanine or tryptophan, so a read error is the likely source. The DNA is left out, because the CDR3 cannot be placed on it with certainty; the CDR3 is given as TCRdb lists it. The rearrangement links TRBV29-1 to TRBJ1-1; TRBD1, the D gene given by the table, was not confirmed from the DNA. Germline V gene sequence: CDR1 SQVTM, CDR2 ANQGSEA. With termini counted, the CDR3 has 10 amino acids. Here the CDR3 reads CSVERQGKDY.

The chain couples TRBV29-1 to TRBJ1-2, with TRBD1 identical over 11 bases. Germline values: CDR1 SQVTM, CDR2 ANQGSEA. Germline trimming cut 4 bases from V and 14 bases from J; bases unmatched to any gene: 12. The CDR3 totals 13 residues. In nucleotides, the CDR3 is TGCAGCGTTGCCCCGGGACAGGGGGTCGCCGGGACCTTC. As protein: CSVAPGQGVAGTF.

V and J are TRBV9 and TRBJ1-3, with D tentatively TRBD1 (6 bases). CDR1 and CDR2 from the germline V gene are SGDLS and YYNGEE. V was cut by 0 bases and J by 0 bases, with 10 bases left in between. CDR3 length equals 16 residues. The chain's CDR3 is CASSVGGTFSGNTIYF. Written as DNA, the CDR3 is TGTGCCAGCAGCGTAGGGGGGACATTCTCTGGAAACACCATATATTTT.

V gene TRBV7-9 combines with J gene TRBJ1-1; D is possibly TRBD1 (6 bases). The germline CDR1 and CDR2 sequences are SEHNR and FQNEAQ (reference sequence). With 1 base removed from V and 4 bases from J, the gap between germline ends came to 13 bases. The CDR3 totals 15 residues. The CDR3: CASSLGGGGGTEAFF. The CDR3 DNA follows: TGTGCCAGCAGCTTAGGGGGGGGAGGGGGCACTGAAGCTTTCTTT.